This is a list of T cell receptor beta chains from one sample in a study of spatial heterogeneity in lung cancer. Each CDR3 protein gets one entry after TCRdb re-called the 5' RACE reads with MiXCR. The data show about 29,000 distinct CDR3 sequences, 8.4% seen once. The source material was PBMCs, sampled at surgery. These receptor sequences come from a female donor with early-stage non-small cell lung cancer. Both conserved end residues are part of each CDR3. The order of the fields is V gene, clone size, J gene, D gene, CDR3 protein, CDR3 DNA. The D gene is left open where the match is weak. Rows may omit the clone size; those that give it use once, few, many or a size class.

>TRBV7-9|many|TRBJ1-2|-
CASSLARDAPTF
TGTGCCAGCAGTTTAGCCCGGGACGCCCCAACCTTC
>TRBV12-3/TRBV12-4|few|TRBJ2-3|-
CASTSRGGNTDTQYF
TGTGCCAGCACCTCCAGGGGGGGTAACACAGATACGCAGTATTTT
>TRBV29-1|-|TRBJ1-1|TRBD1
CSVLTGGGEAFF
TGCAGCGTTTTGACAGGGGGCGGTGAAGCTTTCTTT
>TRBV28|many|TRBJ2-3|TRBD1
CASTPGTGFADTQYF
TGTGCCAGCACTCCCGGGACAGGCTTCGCAGATACGCAGTATTTT
>TRBV7-2|many|TRBJ2-1|TRBD2
CASSLGFSRLANNEQFF
TGTGCCAGCAGCTTAGGATTTAGTAGACTAGCTAATAATGAGCAGTTCTTC
>TRBV7-2|many|TRBJ2-1|-
CASSTDHLQQFF
TGTGCCAGCAGCACTGACCACCTACAGCAGTTCTTC
>TRBV5-1|many|TRBJ2-6|-
CASLPGTSYSGANVLTF
TGCGCCAGCCTACCAGGGACGAGCTACTCTGGGGCCAACGTCCTGACTTTC
>TRBV11-2|many|TRBJ2-5|-
CASSLRGETQYF
TGTGCCAGCAGCTTACGGGGTGAGACCCAGTACTTC
>TRBV20-1|many|TRBJ2-7|TRBD1
CSARVPGGSEQYF
TGCAGTGCTAGAGTTCCAGGGGGTAGCGAGCAGTACTTC
>TRBV4-1|many|TRBJ1-3|-
CASSQPTGRSGNTIYF
TGCGCCAGCAGCCAACCAACAGGCCGCTCTGGAAACACCATATATTTT
>TRBV27|few|TRBJ1-1|TRBD1
CASSFSGGTEAFF
TGTGCCAGCAGTTTTTCAGGGGGTACTGAAGCTTTCTTT
>TRBV7-9|many|TRBJ2-3|TRBD1
CASSLRAGTGGDTDTQYF
TGTGCCAGCAGCTTACGGGCCGGGACAGGGGGAGACACAGATACGCAGTATTTT
>TRBV9|many|TRBJ2-1|TRBD2
CASSPNPGTSAGEQFF
TGTGCCAGCAGCCCCAACCCCGGGACTAGCGCCGGTGAGCAGTTCTTC
>TRBV18|many|TRBJ2-1|-
CASSPSGTVSWNEQFF
TGTGCCAGCTCACCATCGGGAACAGTTTCGTGGAATGAGCAGTTCTTC
>TRBV9|many|TRBJ2-3|TRBD2
CASSPWGTSLDTQYF
TGTGCCAGCAGCCCGTGGGGGACTAGTTTAGATACGCAGTATTTT
>TRBV12-3/TRBV12-4|-|TRBJ2-6|TRBD1
CASSLGQNVLTF
TGTGCCAGCAGTTTGGGACAGAACGTCCTGACTTTC
>TRBV5-1|many|TRBJ2-7|-
CASSSRDTYEQYF
TGCGCCAGCAGCTCCCGGGACACTTACGAGCAGTACTTC
>TRBV28|many|TRBJ1-6|-
CASSRAPKNSPLHF
TGTGCCAGCAGTCGGGCCCCAAAAAATTCACCCCTCCACTTT
>TRBV28|few|TRBJ2-7|TRBD2
CASSNRLAGAYEQYF
TGTGCCAGCAGTAACAGACTAGCGGGAGCCTACGAGCAGTACTTC
>TRBV2|many|TRBJ2-2|-
CASSRLTGELFF
TGTGCCAGCAGTCGACTCACCGGGGAGCTGTTTTTT
>TRBV5-1|few|TRBJ1-2|-
CASRPAINRGYTF
TGCGCCAGCAGGCCTGCCATAAACAGGGGCTACACCTTC
>TRBV28|few|TRBJ2-3|TRBD1
CASSSSGQNLDTQYF
TGTGCCAGCAGTTCCTCGGGACAGAACCTAGATACGCAGTATTTT
>TRBV27|many|TRBJ1-2|TRBD1
CASRNRQGHGYTF
TGTGCCAGCAGAAACAGACAGGGTCATGGCTACACCTTC
>TRBV20-1|few|TRBJ2-5|-
CSANRQSQETQYF
TGCAGTGCTAATCGACAGTCACAAGAGACCCAGTACTTC
>TRBV10-2|many|TRBJ2-7|-
CATQYTSPPYEQYF
TGCGCCACCCAATACACGAGTCCGCCTTACGAGCAGTACTTC
>TRBV10-3|many|TRBJ2-4|TRBD1
CAISGEQGIGNIQYF
TGTGCCATCAGTGGGGAACAGGGGATCGGTAACATTCAGTACTTC
>TRBV5-1|few|TRBJ2-5|TRBD2
CASSSGLAGVGETQYF
TGCGCCAGCAGCTCGGGACTAGCGGGAGTAGGTGAGACCCAGTACTTC
>TRBV11-2|many|TRBJ2-1|-
CASSLERLATYNEQFF
TGTGCCAGCAGCTTAGAAAGGCTAGCGACGTACAATGAGCAGTTCTTC
>TRBV7-3|-|TRBJ2-5|-
CASSLTPGGGQTQYF
TGTGCCAGCAGCTTAACGCCCGGGGGCGGCCAGACCCAGTACTTC
>TRBV9|few|TRBJ1-5|-
CASSVLGLFNQPQHF
TGTGCCAGCAGCGTATTAGGACTCTTCAATCAGCCCCAGCATTTT
>TRBV10-1|-|TRBJ1-4|-
CASSESGPGGEKLFF
TGCGCCAGCAGTGAGTCGGGACCCGGCGGGGAAAAACTGTTTTTT
>TRBV27|many|TRBJ2-2|-
CASSLSGNTGELFF
TGTGCCAGCAGTTTATCAGGGAACACCGGGGAGCTGTTTTTT
>TRBV6-6|few|TRBJ2-3|-
CASSRRRQSGTDTQYF
TGTGCCAGCAGCCGTAGGAGACAGTCAGGCACAGATACGCAGTATTTT
>TRBV30|many|TRBJ1-4|-
CAWSVNRNEKLFF
TGTGCCTGGAGTGTAAACAGAAATGAAAAACTGTTTTTT
>TRBV9|many|TRBJ2-2|-
CASSAPSGGRYTGELFF
TGTGCCAGCAGCGCCCCCTCCGGAGGGAGGTACACCGGGGAGCTGTTTTTT
>TRBV2|many|TRBJ2-1|TRBD2
CASRTGTSVGEQFF
TGTGCCAGCAGAACCGGGACTAGCGTGGGTGAGCAGTTCTTC